Listed below are T cell receptor beta chains from one sample, sequenced in a study of human T cells and chemical hapten exposure. From the RACE reads, TCRdb called clonotypes with MiXCR, one entry per CDR3 protein. Of around 120,000 distinct CDR3 sequences listed, roughly 12% are singletons. The sample here was whole blood, taken in connection with sensitization to the hapten diphenylcyclopropenone (DPC). The origin of the receptors is a woman between 18 and 29 years old with alopecia areata. Some clones in this sample may be carry-over from other donors' samples. CDR3s include the opening cysteine and the closing phenylalanine or tryptophan.

j_gene: TRBJ2-1
v_gene: TRBV4-1
CDR3aa: CASSQGPSDEQFF

j_gene: TRBJ2-7
v_gene: TRBV29-1
CDR3aa: CSVGEGISYEQYF

j_gene: TRBJ2-3
v_gene: TRBV25-1
CDR3aa: CASSGDSTPTDTQYF

j_gene: TRBJ2-1
v_gene: TRBV5-1
CDR3aa: CASSIPDRGRGNEQFF

j_gene: TRBJ2-1
v_gene: TRBV11-2
CDR3aa: CASSLDAGDRGHLEQFF

j_gene: TRBJ2-2
v_gene: TRBV29-1
CDR3aa: CSVGLAGRGQGVTGELFF

j_gene: TRBJ1-2
v_gene: TRBV9
CDR3aa: CASSRQADGYTF

j_gene: TRBJ1-3
v_gene: TRBV7-9
CDR3aa: CASSLGQISGNTIYF

j_gene: TRBJ2-3
v_gene: TRBV10-1
CDR3aa: CASSESTRAAVRTDTQYF

j_gene: TRBJ2-3
v_gene: TRBV20-1
CDR3aa: CSARVLLAGTDTQYF

j_gene: TRBJ1-1
v_gene: TRBV27
CDR3aa: CASSSLKGGARAFF

j_gene: TRBJ1-1
v_gene: TRBV6-2/TRBV6-3
CDR3aa: CASSHGAKNTEAFF

j_gene: TRBJ1-5
v_gene: TRBV6-5
CDR3aa: CASRPSASNQPQHF

j_gene: TRBJ1-5
v_gene: TRBV27
CDR3aa: CASSLKPRTVNQPQHF

j_gene: TRBJ2-4
v_gene: TRBV6-5
CDR3aa: CASSGWVGGAKNIQYF

j_gene: TRBJ2-3
v_gene: TRBV9
CDR3aa: CASSVVDTDTQYF

j_gene: TRBJ2-3
v_gene: TRBV6-5
CDR3aa: CASSYRGAGTDTQYF

j_gene: TRBJ2-7
v_gene: TRBV7-8
CDR3aa: CASSSWGPDRAERYEQYF

j_gene: TRBJ2-1
v_gene: TRBV6-2/TRBV6-3
CDR3aa: CASSKTSGGYNEQFF